The 14 T cell receptor beta chains below come from one sample, sequenced in a study of OX40 agonist ivuxolimab in advanced cancers. The protocol was immunoSEQ multiplex PCR, while the TCRdb copy is restricted to in-frame clones and leaves out a portion. The table has roughly 100,000 clones, under 90% seen once. Sequenced material: CD4+ or CD8+ T cells sorted from blood, taken in a trial of the OX40 agonist ivuxolimab. These receptors were taken from an adult with an advanced solid tumor such as melanoma, head and neck, liver or kidney cancer.

This clone was detected once. The chain uses TRBV5-8 and TRBJ2-4; 7 positions match TRBD1. The CDR3 is 16 residues long. The V and J ends lost 4 bases and 1 base, in that order; junction bases with no gene match: 8. Germline-derived CDR1 and CDR2 are SGHTS and YDEGEE. The CDR3 loop is CASSQTGSWAKNIQYF. CDR3 bases: TGTGCCAGCAGCCAGACAGGGTCATGGGCCAAAAACATTCAGTACTTC.

The chain is built from TRBV7-9 and TRBJ2-1; 10 bases are shared with TRBD2. The CDR3 covers 16 residues. V was pared by 3 bases and J by 3 bases, with 5 bases of the junction left unmatched. Germline V CDR1 and CDR2: SEHNR, FQNEAQ (reference sequence). Here the CDR3 DNA reads TGTGCCAGCAGCTTTTCCGGGACTAGCGACTACAATGAGCAGTTCTTC. The encoded protein is CASSFSGTSDYNEQFF.

V is TRBV4-3 and J is TRBJ2-2, with D possibly being TRBD1 (6 bases). The germline V gene encodes CDR1 LGHNA and CDR2 YSLEER. This CDR3 contains 17 residues. The V end was cut by 0 bases, the J end by 7 bases, with 18 bases between. The CDR3 DNA reads TGCGCCAGCAGCCAAGAACCGTCAGGGGACCTGGACGGGGAGCTGTTTTTT. This codes for CASSQEPSGDLDGELFF.

V and J are TRBV21-1 and TRBJ1-2; the D segment call TRBD1 is taken from the table without a DNA check. TRBV21-1 is given as a pseudogene. The CDR3 covers 18 residues. The CDR3 sequence is CASSKWEWGPLANYGYTF. Here the CDR3 DNA reads TGTGCCAGCAGCAAATGGGAATGGGGCCCGTTAGCTAACTATGGCTACACCTTC.

V gene TRBV9 combines with J gene TRBJ1-4; D gene ambiguous. The CDR3 is 16 residues long. Germline V gene lookup returns CDR1 SGDLS and CDR2 YYNGEE. V lost 0 bases, J lost 8 bases, and 17 bases lay in between. CDR3 amino acids: CASSVDTGGLGEKLFF. CDR3 coding DNA: TGTGCCAGCAGCGTAGATACCGGCGGTCTGGGAGAAAAACTGTTTTTT.

Of note for this clone: The sample holds other DNA sequences that translate to the same CDR3. CDR3 in amino acids: CASSPQETQYF. As DNA, the CDR3 is TGTGCCAGCTCACCACAAGAGACCCAGTACTTC. This sequence joins TRBV18 and TRBJ2-5; D uncertain. The CDR3 loop spans 11 amino acids. V was shortened by 1 base and J by 3 bases, with 0 bases between the two germline ends. Germline assignment: CDR1 KGHSH and CDR2 LQKENI.

The V call is TRBV6-6, the J call TRBJ1-1; D is uncertain. V was trimmed by 0 bases and J by 5 bases, leaving 10 bases between them. CDR1 is MNHNY, CDR2 SVGAGI, per germline (reference sequence). The CDR3 is 14 amino acids. The CDR3, as DNA: TGTGCCAGCAGTTACTCGGGTGGGGAGACTGAAGCTTTCTTT. Protein product: CASSYSGGETEAFF.

This clone was seen a handful of times. The chain uses TRBV5-1 and TRBJ2-1, with D perhaps assigned TRBD1 or TRBD2 (5 bases each). Trimming took off 3 bases at V and 0 bases at J, with 10 bases between the two ends. CDR1 SGHRS and CDR2 YFSETQ come from the germline V gene. The CDR3 covers 15 residues. The CDR3 protein is CASSYGGNSYNEQFF. DNA of the CDR3: TGCGCCAGCAGCTATGGGGGAAACTCCTACAATGAGCAGTTCTTC.

This clone was seen a few times. The chain carries TRBV12-5 and TRBJ1-6; D might be TRBD1 (6 bases). From germline, CDR1 is LGHNT and CDR2 FRNRAP. The CDR3 totals 17 residues. V gave up 3 bases and J gave up 7 bases, with 19 bases separating them. The CDR3 DNA is TGTGCTAGTGGTTTCCTTCGGGGGCTACCAGAAAATTCACCCCTCCACTTT. Translating gives CASGFLRGLPENSPLHF.

The V gene is TRBV4-3, the J gene TRBJ2-3; 10 bases agree with TRBD2. V shed 2 bases, J shed 2 bases, and the junction held 4 bases outside the gene matches. The CDR3 runs to 16 residues. Germline V gives CDR1 LGHNA, CDR2 YSLEER. The CDR3 DNA is TGCGCCAGCAGCCAACTAGCGGGGGCCACCACAGATACGCAGTATTTT. Translating it yields CASSQLAGATTDTQYF.

The chain uses TRBV19 and TRBJ1-2, with 7 bases identical to TRBD1. Trimming at V came to 7 bases and at J to 5 bases, leaving 16 bases not matched to a gene. The germline V gene has CDR1 LNHDA and CDR2 SQIVND (reference sequence). The CDR3 contains 16 residues. CDR3 sequence reads: CASIPTSDRVEYGYTF. CDR3 DNA sequence: TGTGCCAGTATTCCAACATCAGACAGGGTGGAGTATGGCTACACCTTC. Combining the CDR3 with reference TRBV19 and TRBJ1-2 gives the whole variable domain DGGITQSPKYLFRKEGQNVTLSCEQNLNHDAMYWYRQDPGQGLRLIYYSQIVNDFQKGDIAEGYSVSREKKESFPLTVTSAQKNPTAFYLCASIPTSDRVEYGYTFGSGTRLTVV.

The CDR3 DNA follows: TGTGCCAGCAGCTTAGTGGGGACCGTTTACGAGCAGTACTTC. It codes for CASSLVGTVYEQYF. This chain uses TRBV7-2 with TRBJ2-7, with D perhaps TRBD1 or TRBD2 (5 bases each). Germline V gene lookup returns CDR1 SGHTA and CDR2 FQGNSA. Trimming left V 1 base short and J 4 bases short, with 11 bases between. The length of the CDR3 is 14 residues.

The chain recombines TRBV29-1 with TRBJ1-2; TRBD1 is a possible D gene (5 bases). With 5 bases removed from V and 4 bases from J, the gap between germline ends came to 14 bases. Germline lookup yields CDR1 SQVTM and CDR2 ANQGSEA. CDR3 size: 13 residues. The DNA of the CDR3 is TGCAGCGTTCCCAGGGAGTCCGTCTATGGCTACACCTTC. Residues: CSVPRESVYGYTF.

This clone was seen only a few times. V gene TRBV5-1 combines with J gene TRBJ2-7; 8 positions agree with TRBD2. This CDR3 comprises 16 residues. Germline loops: CDR1 SGHRS, CDR2 YFSETQ. Trimming took 3 bases from V and 4 from J; bases not matched to a gene: 12. CDR3 bases: TGCGCCAGCAGCTCGTCGGCGGGAGGAAGGAGGTACGAGCAGTACTTC. It is translated as CASSSSAGGRRYEQYF.